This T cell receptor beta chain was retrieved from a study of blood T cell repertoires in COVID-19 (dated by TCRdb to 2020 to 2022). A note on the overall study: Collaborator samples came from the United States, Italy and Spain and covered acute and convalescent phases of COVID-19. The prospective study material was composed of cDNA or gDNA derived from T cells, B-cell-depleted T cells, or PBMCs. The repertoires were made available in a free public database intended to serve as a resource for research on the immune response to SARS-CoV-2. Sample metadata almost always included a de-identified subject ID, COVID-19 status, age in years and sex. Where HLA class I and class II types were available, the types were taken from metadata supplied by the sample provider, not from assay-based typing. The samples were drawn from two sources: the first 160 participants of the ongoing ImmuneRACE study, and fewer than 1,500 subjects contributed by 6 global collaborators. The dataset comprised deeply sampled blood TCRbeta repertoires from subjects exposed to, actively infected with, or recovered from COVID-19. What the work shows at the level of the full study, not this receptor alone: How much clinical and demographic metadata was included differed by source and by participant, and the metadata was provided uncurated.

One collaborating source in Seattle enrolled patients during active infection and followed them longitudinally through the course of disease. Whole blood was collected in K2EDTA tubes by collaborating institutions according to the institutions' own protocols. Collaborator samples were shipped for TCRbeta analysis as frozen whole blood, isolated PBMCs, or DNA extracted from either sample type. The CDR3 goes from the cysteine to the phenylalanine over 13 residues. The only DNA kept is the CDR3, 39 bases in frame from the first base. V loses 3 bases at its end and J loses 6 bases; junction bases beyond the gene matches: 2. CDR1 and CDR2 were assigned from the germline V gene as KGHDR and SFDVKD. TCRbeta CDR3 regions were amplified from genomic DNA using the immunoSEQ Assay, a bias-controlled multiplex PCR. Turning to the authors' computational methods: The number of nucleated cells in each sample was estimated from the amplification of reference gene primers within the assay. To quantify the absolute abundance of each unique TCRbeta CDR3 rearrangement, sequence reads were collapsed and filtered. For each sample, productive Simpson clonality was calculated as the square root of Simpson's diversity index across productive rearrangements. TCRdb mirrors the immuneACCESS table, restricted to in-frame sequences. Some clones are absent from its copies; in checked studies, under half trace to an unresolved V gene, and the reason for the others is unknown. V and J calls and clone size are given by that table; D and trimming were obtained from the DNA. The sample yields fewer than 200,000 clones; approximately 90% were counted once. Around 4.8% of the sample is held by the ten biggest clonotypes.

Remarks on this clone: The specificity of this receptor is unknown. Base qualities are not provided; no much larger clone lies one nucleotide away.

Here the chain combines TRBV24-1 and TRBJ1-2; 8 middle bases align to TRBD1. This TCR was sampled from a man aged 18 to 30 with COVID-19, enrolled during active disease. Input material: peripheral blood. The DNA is TGTGCCACCAGTGATCAGGGGGCGGATGGCTACACCTTC. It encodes CATSDQGADGYTF.